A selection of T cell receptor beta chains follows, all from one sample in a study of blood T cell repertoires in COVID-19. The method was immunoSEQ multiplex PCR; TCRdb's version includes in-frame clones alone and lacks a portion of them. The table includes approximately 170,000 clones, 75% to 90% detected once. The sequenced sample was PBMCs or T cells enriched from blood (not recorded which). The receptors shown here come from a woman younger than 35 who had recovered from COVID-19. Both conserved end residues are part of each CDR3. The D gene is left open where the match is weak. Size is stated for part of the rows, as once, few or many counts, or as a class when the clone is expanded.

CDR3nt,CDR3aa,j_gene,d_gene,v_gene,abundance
TGCAGTGCCGCGGGGGGGCGCGGCTACACCTTC,CSAAGGRGYTF,TRBJ1-2,.,TRBV20-1,.
TGTGCCAGCAGCTTTTCCGCCCCAGGGGATACGCAGTATTTT,CASSFSAPGDTQYF,TRBJ2-3,.,TRBV5-4,.
TGTGCCAGCAGCTTGGGGCGGGGAAGCGGCGGCTACACCTTC,CASSLGRGSGGYTF,TRBJ1-2,.,TRBV5-6,.
TGTGCCAGCAGTTTGAGGCAGATCAACACCGGGGAGCTGTTTTTT,CASSLRQINTGELFF,TRBJ2-2,.,TRBV27,once
TGTGCCAGCAGCCTCGACAGGGTTGGTGTTACGCAGTATTTT,CASSLDRVGVTQYF,TRBJ2-3,TRBD1,TRBV6-5,.
TGCGCCAGCAGCCCAGGTGGGAACACCGGGGAGCTGTTTTTT,CASSPGGNTGELFF,TRBJ2-2,.,TRBV5-1,.
TGTGCCAGCACCTCCGCGGCGGGGGTGGGGAATTCACCCCTCCACTTT,CASTSAAGVGNSPLHF,TRBJ1-6,.,TRBV27,.
TGTGCCAGCAGCTTAGCGGATAGCGGAGAGAGGGCAGATACGCAGTATTTT,CASSLADSGERADTQYF,TRBJ2-3,.,TRBV7-9,.
TGTGCCAGCACTACAGGGGGTTCGAATGAAAAACTGTTTTTT,CASTTGGSNEKLFF,TRBJ1-4,TRBD1,TRBV2,once
TGTGCCAGCAGAGGTCCCGGCCCCGGAGGTACCGGGGAGCTGTTTTTT,CASRGPGPGGTGELFF,TRBJ2-2,.,TRBV2,.
TGTGCCAGCAGTGAAGCTCAGGGACAGGGCAATGGCTACACCTTC,CASSEAQGQGNGYTF,TRBJ1-2,TRBD1,TRBV6-1,.
TGTGCCAGCAGCCCAACTAGCGGGGTTACCGGGGAGCTGTTTTTT,CASSPTSGVTGELFF,TRBJ2-2,TRBD2,TRBV2,.
TGTGCCATCAGTGAGGCGGGTAGCAATCAGCCCCAGCATTTT,CAISEAGSNQPQHF,TRBJ1-5,.,TRBV10-3,.
TGTGCCAGCAGCTTGGATTACCCCACAAACACTGAAGCTTTCTTT,CASSLDYPTNTEAFF,TRBJ1-1,.,TRBV5-8,.
TGTGCCAGCAGCTTAGCGGGGACAGAAAACAACCCTAACTATGGCTACACCTTC,CASSLAGTENNPNYGYTF,TRBJ1-2,TRBD1,TRBV7-9,.
TGTGCCAGCAGTGAAGCTGGAGGGGTTTCCTACGAGCAGTACTTC,CASSEAGGVSYEQYF,TRBJ2-7,.,TRBV2,.
TGCGCCAGCAGTCCGACAGGGCCGTTCCAAGAGACCCAGTACTTC,CASSPTGPFQETQYF,TRBJ2-5,TRBD1,TRBV5-1,.
TGCAGCGTAGACAACGGGGGACGGCAGCAGTACTTC,CSVDNGGRQQYF,TRBJ2-7,.,TRBV29-1,.
TGCGCCAGCAGCTTGGTGCCAGGGACAGGGGGGGAAGCTTTCTTT,CASSLVPGTGGEAFF,TRBJ1-1,TRBD1,TRBV5-1,once
TGCGCCAGCAGCCTAGGTAACAGGGCGTCTGGCACTGAAGCTTTCTTT,CASSLGNRASGTEAFF,TRBJ1-1,.,TRBV4-1,once
TGTGCCAGCAGCTGGACGGGACAGGGATCTTACACCTTC,CASSWTGQGSYTF,TRBJ1-2,TRBD1,TRBV5-4,.
TGTGCCAGCAGTTGGGGACAGGCCTACGAGCAGTACTTC,CASSWGQAYEQYF,TRBJ2-7,TRBD1,TRBV27,.
TGTGCCAGCAGCTTAATCCCCGGGGGCACCGGGGAGCTGTTTTTT,CASSLIPGGTGELFF,TRBJ2-2,.,TRBV7-3,.
TGTGCCAGCAGCGCTCGTCCGGGCCGTGGGACAGGCGTCAAGGGGCATCAGCCCCAGCATTTT,CASSARPGRGTGVKGHQPQHF,TRBJ1-5,.,TRBV21-1,.
TGTGCCAGCAGCCAAGATGTGACTAGCGGGCTGAATGAGCAGTTCTTC,CASSQDVTSGLNEQFF,TRBJ2-1,TRBD2,TRBV3-1/TRBV3-2,.
TGTGCCAGTAGTATCGGGGGGACCCGGGAGCTGTTTTTT,CASSIGGTRELFF,TRBJ2-2,TRBD2,TRBV19,once
TGTGCCAGCAGCTTAGTTCGGGGGTTAACCTACAATGAGCAGTTCTTC,CASSLVRGLTYNEQFF,TRBJ2-1,.,TRBV7-9,.
TGCAGTGCTAGTAAGCCTGACATTTATGGCTACACCTTC,CSASKPDIYGYTF,TRBJ1-2,.,TRBV20-1,.
TGTGCCAGCAGTGGAGGGGGAGAAGCTTTCTTT,CASSGGGEAFF,TRBJ1-1,.,TRBV2,.
TGTGCCAGCAAGGGTGGTGCGGGTGAGCAGTTCTTC,CASKGGAGEQFF,TRBJ2-1,.,TRBV2,.
TGTGCCAGCAGCTTTATACAGGGGCAATCCTATAATTCACCCCTCCACTTT,CASSFIQGQSYNSPLHF,TRBJ1-6,TRBD1,TRBV7-2,.
TGTGCCAGCAGCCGGGGGGCGGGGAGCTCAGATACGCAGTATTTT,CASSRGAGSSDTQYF,TRBJ2-3,.,TRBV5-4,once
TGTGCCAGCAGCTTAAGTGCAGGGGGAGGTACTGAAGCTTTCTTT,CASSLSAGGGTEAFF,TRBJ1-1,TRBD1,TRBV7-6,.
TGTGCCAGCAGCAAAGACCTAAAGGGAGGGGGTTTCTTTCCGGATTACGAGCAGTACTTC,CASSKDLKGGGFFPDYEQYF,TRBJ2-7,.,TRBV21-1,.
TGTGCCAGCAGTGACGGGGGGCAGGCCCAGCATTTT,CASSDGGQAQHF,TRBJ1-5,.,TRBV6-1,.
TGTGCCAGCAGCCAAGGAGCGACAGACCCTAATGAAAAACTGTTTTTT,CASSQGATDPNEKLFF,TRBJ1-4,.,TRBV3-1/TRBV3-2,.
TGTGCCAGCAGTGAAAGCGGACAGGGGCTTGGCTACACCTTC,CASSESGQGLGYTF,TRBJ1-2,TRBD1,TRBV6-1,.
TGTGCCAGCAGGCTAGCGGGAGACTGGAACACCGGGGAGCTGTTTTTT,CASRLAGDWNTGELFF,TRBJ2-2,TRBD2,TRBV27,.
TGCGCCAGCAGCCAAGGGGGACCGGGACTAGCGACCTACGAGCAGTACTTC,CASSQGGPGLATYEQYF,TRBJ2-7,TRBD2,TRBV4-3,.
TGCGCCAGCAGCTATGGACAGCGAGGAACCTACGAGCAGTACTTC,CASSYGQRGTYEQYF,TRBJ2-7,.,TRBV4-1,.
TGCGCCAGCAGCTTTGATGGGACACCTCAGTTCTTC,CASSFDGTPQFF,TRBJ2-1,.,TRBV5-1,.
TGTGCCAGCAGTTCACAGGACAGGGCTAACAATCAGCCCCAGCATTTT,CASSSQDRANNQPQHF,TRBJ1-5,TRBD1,TRBV28,once
TGTGCCAGCAGTTCGTCTTTGACTAGCAGATACAATGAGCAGTTCTTC,CASSSSLTSRYNEQFF,TRBJ2-1,TRBD2,TRBV6-5,.
TGTGCCAGCAGTGAGCGGAGCTCCTACAATGAGCAGTTCTTC,CASSERSSYNEQFF,TRBJ2-1,.,TRBV2,.
TGTGCCAGCAGTTTAGGGGCCCCCTATGGCTACACCTTC,CASSLGAPYGYTF,TRBJ1-2,.,TRBV28,once
TGTGCCAGCAGACTGGGACATACGAACACTGAAGCTTTCTTT,CASRLGHTNTEAFF,TRBJ1-1,.,TRBV27,.
TGCAGTGCTAGTATCGGGACTAGCGGCCTCTACGAGCAGTACTTC,CSASIGTSGLYEQYF,TRBJ2-7,TRBD2,TRBV20-1,.
TGCGCCAGCGTTATTAAGGACAGGTCCTACGAGCAGTACTTC,CASVIKDRSYEQYF,TRBJ2-7,TRBD1,TRBV5-1,.
TGTGCCAGCAGTTACCCGGACAAGGGAAGGTTCCAAGAGACCCAGTACTTC,CASSYPDKGRFQETQYF,TRBJ2-5,.,TRBV6-2/TRBV6-3,.
TGTGCCAGCAGTAAGGGGACTAGCGGGATCACCAGCTCCTACAATGAGCAGTTCTTC,CASSKGTSGITSSYNEQFF,TRBJ2-1,TRBD2,TRBV6-4,.
TGTGCCAGTATTGGGCCGACAGGGGCTGGCTACACCTTC,CASIGPTGAGYTF,TRBJ1-2,TRBD1,TRBV19,.
TGTGCCAGCAGCTTAAGTGGGACAGGGGCAGATACGCAGTATTTT,CASSLSGTGADTQYF,TRBJ2-3,TRBD1,TRBV7-3,.
TGTGCCAGCAGTTTAGGGGGACTCCTTAATGAAAAACTGTTTTTT,CASSLGGLLNEKLFF,TRBJ1-4,.,TRBV27,.
TGTGCCAGCAGTGATGAGGAAACAGGGACCGGGGAGCTGTTTTTT,CASSDEETGTGELFF,TRBJ2-2,.,TRBV6-4,.
TGTGCCAGCAGCTACCGGGAGCCACCCTACGAGCAGTACTTC,CASSYREPPYEQYF,TRBJ2-7,.,TRBV5-4,.